Sequencing of this T cell receptor (beta chain) was carried out in a study of T cells of healthy individuals. TCRdb re-analysed the 5' RACE reads in MiXCR, keeping a single row per CDR3 protein. The sample shows tens of thousands of distinct CDR3 sequences, roughly 5.1% of them seen only once. The sample holds a few counts of this clonotype. CDR3 length: 13 residues. V was shortened by 5 bases and J by 3 bases, with 11 bases between the two germline ends. In germline, CDR1 is MNHNY, CDR2 SVGAGI (reference sequence). The chain couples TRBV6-6 to TRBJ2-7, with D perhaps TRBD2 (5 bases). This TCR was recovered from a female donor in good health. This chain's CDR3 is CASSPFDYYEQYF. CDR3 sequence (DNA): TGTGCCAGCAGTCCTTTCGACTACTACGAGCAGTACTTC.